These 25 T cell receptor beta chains were all obtained from the same sample, sequenced in a study of naive and memory T cell subsets. The beta constant-region primer was an equimolar mix of two oligonucleotides covering TRBC1 and TRBC2. In TCRdb, the UMI-ligation and nested PCR reads were re-called with MiXCR into one record per CDR3 protein. Of thousands of distinct CDR3 sequences in the sample, under 7.5% were seen once. Specimen: effector memory CD8+ T cells from blood. The subset was: effector memory, CD45RA- CD27-. The source of these receptors is a human donor in good health.

This clonotype occurred many times. This chain connects TRBV7-9 to TRBJ2-7; 10 bases fit TRBD2. V dropped 5 bases and J dropped 7; count of bases not matched to a gene: 11. Looked up from germline, CDR1 is SEHNR and CDR2 is FQNEAQ (reference sequence). This CDR3 is built from 15 residues. Here the CDR3 reads CASSVGTSEVQEQYF. The CDR3 coding sequence is TGTGCCAGCAGCGTAGGGACTAGCGAAGTGCAAGAGCAGTACTTC.

The V gene is TRBV7-8, the J gene TRBJ2-1, with TRBD2 as a possible D gene (6 bases). The CDR3 has 14 residues. Germline values: CDR1 SGHVS, CDR2 FQNEAQ. V lost 6 bases and J lost 4, with 13 bases in between. The CDR3, as DNA: TGTGCCAGCAGGGCGGTGGGGGGATACAATGAGCAGTTCTTC. Protein product: CASRAVGGYNEQFF.

This clonotype was recorded at least ten times. This sequence joins TRBV6-1 and TRBJ1-5; D remains unclear. The ends were cut back, 2 bases at V and 4 bases at J, with 6 bases in the middle. CDR1 and CDR2 from the germline V gene are MNHNS and SASEGT. This CDR3 is 13 amino acids long. The CDR3 nucleotides read TGTGCCAGCAGTGAACAGTTAAATCAGCCCCAGCATTTT. It codes for CASSEQLNQPQHF.

The chain combines TRBV11-2 with TRBJ2-5; D not certain. The CDR3 is made up of 11 amino acids. Trimming pared 5 bases from V and 5 bases from J, leaving 6 bases between. Germline V CDR1 and CDR2: SGHAT, FQNNGV. In DNA, the CDR3 is TGTGCCAGCAGCCAACCGGAGACCCAGTACTTC. This gives the protein CASSQPETQYF. Based on the CDR3 plus reference TRBV11-2 and TRBJ2-5, the full variable domain is EAGVAQSPRYKIIEKRQSVAFWCNPISGHATLYWYQQILGQGPKLLIQFQNNGVVDDSQLPKDRFSAERLKGVDSTLKIQPAKLEDSAVYLCASSQPETQYFGPGTRLLVL.

This clonotype is termed medium-sized (0.01 to 0.1%). J is TRBJ2-5 and V is TRBV2, with a weak D call TRBD2 (5 bases). This CDR3 region has 14 residues. Germline loops: CDR1 SNHLY, CDR2 FYNNEI. The germline V and J ends were trimmed by 10 bases and 0 bases, with 15 bases remaining between them. The CDR3 bases are TGTGCCAACACAGCGGCCAGCAACCAAGAGACCCAGTACTTC. This codes for CANTAASNQETQYF.

This clonotype was detected many times. The V call is TRBV9, the J call TRBJ2-2, with D perhaps TRBD1 or TRBD2 (5 bases each). Germline V gene lookup returns CDR1 SGDLS and CDR2 YYNGEE. The V end was cut by 4 bases, the J end by 5 bases, with 15 bases between. This CDR3 has 15 amino acids. Here the CDR3 DNA reads TGTGCCAGCAGCCCCGGGACCCTAAGAACCGGGGAGCTGTTTTTT. Translation: CASSPGTLRTGELFF. The whole variable domain, filled in from reference TRBV9 and TRBJ2-2, reads DSGVTQTPKHLITATGQRVTLRCSPRSGDLSVYWYQQSLDQGLQFLIQYYNGEERAKGNILERFSAQQFPDLHSELNLSSLELGDSALYFCASSPGTLRTGELFFGEGSRLTVL.

The chain joins TRBV15 to TRBJ2-1; D perhaps matches TRBD2 (6 bases). The CDR3 length is 15 residues. V was trimmed by 1 base and J by 7 bases, leaving 14 bases between them. Germline loops: CDR1 LNHNV, CDR2 YYDKDF (reference sequence). The CDR3 coding sequence is TGTGCCACCAGCAGAGGGAGGGGATCCCTTAATGAGCAGTTCTTC. Translated: CATSRGRGSLNEQFF.

The V call is TRBV4-1, the J call TRBJ2-2, with D unclear. The CDR3 is 13 residues long. Per germline, CDR1 MGHRA and CDR2 YSYEKL. V was shortened by 3 bases and J by 4 bases, with 6 bases between the two germline ends. CDR3: CASSHRFTGELFF. For the CDR3, the DNA is TGCGCCAGCAGCCACCGCTTCACCGGGGAGCTGTTTTTT.

The chain recombines TRBV6-5 with TRBJ1-5; D might be TRBD1 (5 bases). V was trimmed by 0 bases and J by 3 bases, leaving 6 bases between them. The CDR3 totals 14 residues. Germline V lookup: CDR1 MNHEY, CDR2 SVGAGI. The CDR3: CASSYSGANQPQHF. CDR3 sequence (DNA): TGTGCCAGCAGTTACTCTGGGGCCAATCAGCCCCAGCATTTT.

This clonotype was counted a few times. The genes are TRBV20-1 and TRBJ1-1; weak D call: TRBD1 (5 bases). V was pared by 1 base and J by 4 bases, with 13 bases between. Looked up from germline, CDR1 is DFQATT and CDR2 is SNEGSKA (reference sequence). The CDR3 is 14 amino acids. CDR3 bases: TGCAGTGCTAGAGCCAGGGTATGGGGCACTGAAGCTTTCTTT. This encodes CSARARVWGTEAFF.

This clonotype has more than one count but fewer than ten. The V call is TRBV6-4, the J call TRBJ2-2; 10 bases are shared with TRBD2. The CDR3 has 14 residues. Germline CDR1 is MRHNA and CDR2 is SNTAGT. V lost 8 bases to trimming and J lost 5 bases; unmatched junction nucleotides: 5. The CDR3 sequence: CASSSGSSTGELFF. CDR3 DNA: TGTGCCAGCTCTAGCGGGAGTTCGACCGGGGAGCTGTTTTTT.

The gene calls are TRBV11-2 and TRBJ2-3; the D gene is possibly TRBD2 (6 bases). The germline V gene encodes CDR1 SGHAT and CDR2 FQNNGV. The CDR3 covers 15 residues. V was clipped by 3 bases and J by 2 bases, with 12 bases between them. The CDR3 DNA sequence: TGTGCCAGCAGCTTGGAGGGATCCTACACAGATACGCAGTATTTT. Translation gives CASSLEGSYTDTQYF.

As for this clonotype: No DNA is shown, since the ends of the CDR3 on it are uncertain; the CDR3 is the one TCRdb lists. The chain carries TRBV2 and TRBJ2-3. The CDR3 spans 18 amino acids, including both terminal residues. Germline CDR1 is SNHLY and CDR2 is FYNNEI. This chain's CDR3 is CASSHLDSTDTQYFGQYF.

This clonotype occurred a few times. The chain is built from TRBV7-9 and TRBJ2-1; 7 nucleotides agree with TRBD2. J lost 6 bases, V lost 4 bases, and 6 bases had no gene match. This CDR3 is built from 14 residues. Per the germline V gene, CDR1 is SEHNR and CDR2 is FQNEAQ (reference sequence). The CDR3 spells CASSWTSETNEQFF. CDR3 nucleotide sequence: TGTGCCAGCAGCTGGACTAGTGAGACCAATGAGCAGTTCTTC.

This clonotype has just a few counts. V is TRBV4-1 and J is TRBJ2-5; D is uncertain. Per the germline V gene, CDR1 is MGHRA and CDR2 is YSYEKL. CDR3 size: 11 residues. V was cut by 4 bases and J by 3 bases, with 3 bases left in between. The CDR3 loop reads CASSREETQYF. The CDR3 DNA is TGCGCCAGCAGCCGCGAAGAGACCCAGTACTTC.

This sequence joins TRBV20-1 and TRBJ2-3, with 7 bases aligning to TRBD2. CDR1 and CDR2 from the germline V gene are DFQATT and SNEGSKA (reference sequence). The CDR3 contains 15 residues. J lost 0 bases, V lost 5 bases, and 8 bases had no gene match. In DNA form, the CDR3 reads TGCAGTGCTCGATGGAGCGGGATTAGCACAGATACGCAGTATTTT. Translating it yields CSARWSGISTDTQYF.

This clonotype has at least ten counts. This chain connects TRBV4-3 to TRBJ2-4, with 9 nucleotides matching TRBD2. CDR1 is LGHNA and CDR2 is YSLEER in the germline V gene. Trimming took 4 bases from V and 5 from J; bases not matched to a gene: 6. CDR3 length: 15 amino acids. CDR3 nucleotide sequence: TGCGCCAGCAGCCTTTCTCGACTAGCGGAAAACATTCAGTACTTC. Its protein is CASSLSRLAENIQYF.

Ten or more counts support this clonotype. The rearrangement uses TRBV20-1 and TRBJ1-1; D unresolved. There are 13 residues in the CDR3. Germline values: CDR1 DFQATT, CDR2 SNEGSKA (reference sequence). Trimming pared 0 bases from V and 2 bases from J, leaving 7 bases between. CDR3 loop: CSAREFLNTEAFF. In nucleotides, the CDR3 is TGCAGTGCTAGAGAATTCCTAAACACTGAAGCTTTCTTT.

This clonotype was recorded at least ten times. In DNA, the CDR3 is TGTGCCAGCAGTTTGGGGGGGATCGGCACTGAAGCTTTCTTT. Translated, it gives CASSLGGIGTEAFF. The J gene is TRBJ1-1, the V gene TRBV12-3 or TRBV12-4; D might be TRBD1 (5 bases). The CDR3 is 14 residues long. V dropped 3 bases and J dropped 4 bases, with 12 bases sitting between them.

The chain is built from TRBV7-9 and TRBJ2-3; 10 positions agree with TRBD2. With V trimmed by 5 bases and J by 3 bases, 5 bases remained unmatched. This CDR3 spans 15 amino acids. Germline-derived CDR1 and CDR2 are SEHNR and FQNEAQ (reference sequence). The CDR3 DNA is TGTGCCAGCAGCCCTAGCGGGAGTGGGACAGATACGCAGTATTTT. It encodes CASSPSGSGTDTQYF.

This clonotype was detected ten times or more. This chain uses TRBV29-1 with TRBJ2-6, with D tentatively TRBD1 or TRBD2 (5 bases each). The V end lost 4 bases, the J end lost 3 bases, and 10 bases lay between the germline ends. Germline V gene data show CDR1 as SQVTM and CDR2 as ANQGSEA. The CDR3 totals 14 residues. In DNA, the CDR3 is TGCAGCGTTGCCGCAGGGAGTGGGGCCAACGTCCTGACTTTC. Protein: CSVAAGSGANVLTF.

The chain joins TRBV5-6 to TRBJ2-3, with TRBD2 matching 7 bases. The germline CDR1 and CDR2 sequences are SGHDT and YYEEEE. J gave up 5 bases and V 4 bases, and 13 bases lay outside the gene matches. This CDR3 contains 16 residues. The CDR3 DNA sequence: TGTGCCAGCAGCGCGTTCGGGCGGGAGAGTCTAGATACGCAGTATTTT. Protein sequence: CASSAFGRESLDTQYF.

This clonotype has more than one count but fewer than ten. This sequence joins TRBV6-5 and TRBJ2-7; TRBD2 matches at 11 bases. CDR1 and CDR2 from the germline V gene are MNHEY and SVGAGI. Losses at the gene ends were 2 bases for V and 0 bases for J; bases not matched to a gene: 0. The CDR3 is 15 amino acids. The chain's CDR3 is CASSYTSGSSYEQYF. The CDR3 bases are TGTGCCAGCAGTTACACTAGCGGGAGCTCCTACGAGCAGTACTTC.

The chain carries TRBV6-5 and TRBJ2-2; D perhaps matches TRBD2 (6 bases). Germline CDR1 and CDR2: MNHEY and SVGAGI. V lost 9 bases to trimming and J lost 2 bases, with 13 bases between them. The CDR3 consists of 14 residues. DNA for the CDR3: TGTGCCAGTCGACTAGGGATTAACACCGGGGAGCTGTTTTTT. Translating it yields CASRLGINTGELFF.

This sequence joins TRBV28 and TRBJ2-3, with 8 bases fitting TRBD2. Germline CDR1 MDHEN, CDR2 SYDVKM. This CDR3 comprises 17 residues. The junction had 17 bases not matched to a gene; V was cut back by 7 bases and J by 5 bases. DNA of the CDR3: TGTGCCAGCACCCACCCAGAGACGGGAGGGCGAAGAGATACGCAGTATTTT. It yields the protein CASTHPETGGRRDTQYF.